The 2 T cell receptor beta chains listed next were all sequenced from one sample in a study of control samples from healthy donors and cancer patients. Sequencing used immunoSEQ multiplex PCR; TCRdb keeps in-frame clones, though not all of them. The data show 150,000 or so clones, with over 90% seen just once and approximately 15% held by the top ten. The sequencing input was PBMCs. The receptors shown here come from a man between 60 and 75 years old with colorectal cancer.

The CDR3 sequence: CSVGWAPDQPQHF. The CDR3 coding sequence is TGCAGCGTTGGTTGGGCCCCGGATCAGCCCCAGCATTTT. V is TRBV29-1 and J is TRBJ1-5; no definite D call. In germline, CDR1 is SQVTM, CDR2 ANQGSEA. The V gene lost 4 bases and the J gene lost 5 bases, with 12 bases spanning the gap. The CDR3 is 13 amino acids.

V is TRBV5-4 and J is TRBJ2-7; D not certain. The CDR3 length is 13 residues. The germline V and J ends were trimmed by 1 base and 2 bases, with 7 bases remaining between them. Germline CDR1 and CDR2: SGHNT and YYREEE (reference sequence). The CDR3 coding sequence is TGTGCCAGCAGCTTGCCTGGGGCCTACGAGCAGTACTTC. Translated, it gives CASSLPGAYEQYF.